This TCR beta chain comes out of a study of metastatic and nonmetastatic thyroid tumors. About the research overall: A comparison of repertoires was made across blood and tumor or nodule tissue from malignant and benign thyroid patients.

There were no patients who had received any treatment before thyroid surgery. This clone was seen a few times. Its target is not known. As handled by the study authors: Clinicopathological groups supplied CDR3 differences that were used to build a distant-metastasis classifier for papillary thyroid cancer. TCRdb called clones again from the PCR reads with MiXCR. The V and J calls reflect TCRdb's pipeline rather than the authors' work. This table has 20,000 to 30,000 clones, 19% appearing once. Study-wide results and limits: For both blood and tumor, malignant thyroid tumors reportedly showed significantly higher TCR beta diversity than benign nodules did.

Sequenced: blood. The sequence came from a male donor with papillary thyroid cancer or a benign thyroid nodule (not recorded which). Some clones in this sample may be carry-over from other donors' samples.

CDR3 protein: CASRSLGGYEQYF. CDR3 sequence (DNA): TGTGCCAGCAGGTCGCTCGGGGGTTACGAGCAGTACTTC. The genes are TRBV6-1 and TRBJ2-7; weak D call: TRBD2 (6 bases). This CDR3 contains 13 residues. CDR1 MNHNS and CDR2 SASEGT come from the germline V gene. The V and J ends lost 6 bases and 4 bases respectively, with 13 bases between them.